The 27 T cell receptor beta chains presented below share a single source sample, sequenced in a study of memory B cells and T cells in multiple sclerosis. These receptors' targets are unknown. Profiled with immunoSEQ multiplex PCR; TCRdb holds only in-frame clones, not every one. The sample consists of fewer than 40,000 clones, roughly 88% of them appearing once. CFSE-dim autoproliferating and CFSE-high non-proliferating T cells from unstimulated culture were sequenced separately. Pooled replicate wells came from about 5x10^7 CFSE-labeled PBMCs cultured about seven days without stimulus. Input material: PBMCs from blood kept in culture. The receptor set was obtained from a human donor with multiple sclerosis.

The chain uses TRBV2 and TRBJ1-2; 9 nucleotides agree with TRBD1. This CDR3 comprises 13 residues. The ends lost 4 bases at V and 10 bases at J; junction bases unmatched: 7. CDR1 and CDR2 (germline): SNHLY, FYNNEI. Written as DNA, the CDR3 is TGTGCCAGCAGTGCCCGGACAGGGGAGTACTACACCTTC. Translation gives CASSARTGEYYTF.

The rearrangement links TRBV7-7 to TRBJ2-3; D is possibly TRBD1 or TRBD2 (5 bases each). The germline V gene has CDR1 SSHAT and CDR2 FNYEAQ (reference sequence). V dropped 3 bases and J dropped 4 bases, with 14 bases sitting between them. The CDR3 loop spans 15 amino acids. The CDR3 bases are TGTGCCAGCAGCTTGGGGAAGGGGAGAGCAGATACGCAGTATTTT. Amino acid sequence: CASSLGKGRADTQYF.

The chain links TRBV9 to TRBJ2-7, with 7 bases that match TRBD2. V was clipped by 4 bases and J by 4 bases; unmatched bases: 8. Germline CDR1 reads SGDLS; CDR2 reads YYNGEE. The CDR3 extends over 14 amino acids. The CDR3 DNA reads TGTGCCAGCAGCCTAGCGGAGGGTGGGTACGAGCAGTACTTC. Amino acid sequence: CASSLAEGGYEQYF.

The CDR3 loop reads CASSLGGVSYEQYF. The CDR3 nucleotides read TGTGCCAGCAGCTTAGGTGGAGTATCCTACGAGCAGTACTTC. The chain combines TRBV7-9 with TRBJ2-7, with D unresolved. Germline CDR1 reads SEHNR; CDR2 reads FQNEAQ (reference sequence). The CDR3 has 14 residues. Trimming shortened V by 1 base and J by 1 base, and 8 bases separated the two germline ends.

This chain connects TRBV13 to TRBJ2-1; TRBD2 matches at 16 bases. This CDR3 comprises 14 residues. CDR1 and CDR2 from the germline V gene are PRHDT and FYEKMQ (reference sequence). The J segment lost 12 bases and the V segment lost 5 bases, leaving 4 bases of the junction unmatched. The CDR3 reads CASSTGTSGRVQFF. The CDR3 coding sequence is TGTGCCAGCAGCACCGGGACTAGCGGGAGGGTGCAGTTCTTC. Together with reference TRBV13 and TRBJ2-1, the CDR3 gives the full variable domain: AAGVIQSPRHLIKEKRETATLKCYPIPRHDTVYWYQQGPGQDPQFLISFYEKMQSDKGSIPDRFSAQQFSDYHSELNMSSLELGDSALYFCASSTGTSGRVQFFGPGTRLTVL.

The chain is built from TRBV7-2 and TRBJ2-2; 11 positions match TRBD1. Germline trimming cut 6 bases from V and 5 bases from J; bases unmatched to any gene: 8. Germline V lookup: CDR1 SGHTA, CDR2 FQGNSA. The CDR3 spans 16 residues. DNA of the CDR3: TGTGCCAGCAGGGCACACGGACAGGGGGCAACCGGGGAGCTGTTTTTT. The encoded protein is CASRAHGQGATGELFF.

This chain connects TRBV6-6 to TRBJ2-1; 9 nucleotides agree with TRBD1. The CDR3 runs 15 residues. Trimming removed 2 bases from V and 7 bases from J; junction bases left unmatched: 6. Germline V gives CDR1 MNHNY, CDR2 SVGAGI (reference sequence). CDR3 in amino acids: CASSYPGTGKNEQFF. For the CDR3, the DNA is TGTGCCAGCAGTTACCCCGGGACAGGGAAGAATGAGCAGTTCTTC.

The rearrangement links TRBV19 to TRBJ2-4, with D perhaps TRBD1 (5 bases). This CDR3 contains 14 residues. V was trimmed by 1 base and J by 4 bases, leaving 8 bases between them. Germline V CDR1 and CDR2: LNHDA, SQIVND (reference sequence). The CDR3 spells CASSIGQQKNIQYF. CDR3 in DNA: TGTGCCAGTAGTATAGGACAGCAAAAAAACATTCAGTACTTC.

This clone is a singleton in its sample. The chain is built from TRBV29-1 and TRBJ2-7, with D perhaps matching TRBD1 or TRBD2 (6 bases each). CDR1 and CDR2 (germline): SQVTM, ANQGSEA. This CDR3 has 13 amino acids. Trimming removed 7 bases from V and 4 bases from J, with 17 bases in between. CDR3 in DNA: TGCAGCGCCCGTTCGGGGGCAGCTTACGAGCAGTACTTC. This gives the protein CSARSGAAYEQYF.

This clone was seen only once. The gene calls are TRBV9 and TRBJ2-5; 7 bases line up with TRBD2. The length of the CDR3 is 15 residues. Per germline, CDR1 SGDLS and CDR2 YYNGEE. The V gene end was trimmed by 4 bases and the J gene end by 2 bases; junction bases not matched to a gene: 8. The DNA for the CDR3 is TGTGCCAGCAGCCCCATCCCTAGCGGACAAGAGACCCAGTACTTC. This gives the protein CASSPIPSGQETQYF.

The V call is TRBV7-8, the J call TRBJ2-5, with 12 bases aligning to TRBD2. Unmatched junction bases numbered 6, after V lost 5 bases and J lost 5 bases. The CDR3 sequence is 15 residues long. Germline-derived CDR1 and CDR2 are SGHVS and FQNEAQ. CDR3 sequence (DNA): TGTGCCAGCAGCCCGACTAGCGGGAGATTGGAGACCCAGTACTTC. As protein: CASSPTSGRLETQYF.

This chain joins TRBV19 and TRBJ2-7; 7 bases are a match to TRBD2. The CDR3 extends over 14 amino acids. CDR1 and CDR2 from the germline V gene are LNHDA and SQIVND (reference sequence). J gave up 1 base and V 4 bases, and 4 bases lay outside the gene matches. This chain's CDR3 is CASSTGGISYEQYF. The CDR3 bases are TGTGCCAGTAGTACGGGGGGAATATCCTACGAGCAGTACTTC.

This clone came up once. The J gene is TRBJ2-3, the V gene TRBV29-1, with 9 bases fitting TRBD1. This CDR3 spans 13 amino acids. V lost 4 bases, J lost 3 bases, and 2 bases stayed unmatched. Germline V gene sequence: CDR1 SQVTM, CDR2 ANQGSEA. The CDR3 sequence: CSVVGTGTDTQYF. The CDR3 DNA reads as TGCAGCGTTGTCGGGACAGGGACAGATACGCAGTATTTT.

This chain uses TRBV2 with TRBJ1-2; D may be TRBD1 (5 bases). The CDR3 has 13 residues. Germline CDR1 SNHLY, CDR2 FYNNEI. V lost 7 bases to trimming and J lost 4 bases, with 13 bases between them. The CDR3 coding sequence is TGTGCCAGCAAGGGGCGAGGGATCTATGGCTACACCTTC. Amino acid sequence: CASKGRGIYGYTF.

This clone has just a few counts. This chain joins TRBV7-6 and TRBJ1-2; possible D gene TRBD1, 6 bases. The CDR3 consists of 15 residues. CDR1 and CDR2 (germline): SGHVS, FNYEAQ. Trimming cost V 3 bases and J 3 bases, with 14 bases left between them. CDR3 nucleotides: TGTGCCAGCAGCTTTGGGGGCAGGGGTGACTATGGCTACACCTTC. It codes for CASSFGGRGDYGYTF.

V and J are TRBV16 and TRBJ1-2; 8 nucleotides align to TRBD1. The germline gives CDR1 KGHSY, CDR2 FQNENV. With V trimmed by 4 bases and J by 2 bases, 9 bases remained unmatched. CDR3 size: 16 residues. In DNA form, the CDR3 reads TGTGCCAGCAGCCTAGGGTGGCAGGGGGCGAACTATGGCTACACCTTC. Amino acid sequence: CASSLGWQGANYGYTF.

Comment on this clone: At one of its ends the junction is not consistent with the germline gene, which may arise from a read error. CDR3 sequence: CASSIAFTYNEQFF. CDR3 DNA: TGTGCCAGTAGCATAGCCTTTACCTACAATGAGCAGTTCTTC. The chain recombines TRBV19 with TRBJ2-1; D is uncertain. The CDR3 covers 14 residues. Germline V CDR1 and CDR2: LNHDA, SQIVND (reference sequence).

This sequence joins TRBV30 and TRBJ1-2; maybe TRBD1 (6 bases). The CDR3 contains 13 residues. Germline V gene sequence: CDR1 GTSNPN, CDR2 SVGIG (reference sequence). The V gene lost 0 bases and the J gene lost 4 bases, with 9 bases spanning the gap. The DNA of the CDR3 is TGTGCCTGGAGTGTAACAGGGAGCTATGGCTACACCTTC. As protein: CAWSVTGSYGYTF.

This clone was recorded only once. The chain combines TRBV5-1 with TRBJ2-7; tentative D call: TRBD1 (6 bases). CDR3 length: 13 amino acids. Germline CDR1 reads SGHRS; CDR2 reads YFSETQ. Trimming cost V 3 bases and J 6 bases, with 13 bases left between them. DNA of the CDR3: TGCGCCAGCAGCTCAACAGGGACGGGCGAGCAGTACTTC. This gives the protein CASSSTGTGEQYF.

The chain uses TRBV19 and TRBJ2-3; 11 bases are shared with TRBD2. Germline V gives CDR1 LNHDA, CDR2 SQIVND (reference sequence). Unmatched junction bases numbered 18, after V lost 10 bases and J lost 6 bases. The CDR3 sequence is 17 residues long. Here the CDR3 DNA reads TGTGCCACCATGGGGGCTAGCGGGAGGTTAAATCGGGATACGCAGTATTTT. Protein sequence: CATMGASGRLNRDTQYF.

A single count supports this clone. The gene calls are TRBV5-6 and TRBJ1-5; D gene unclear. CDR3 length: 17 residues. V lost 3 bases and J 2 bases, leaving 18 bases between the germline ends. Germline-derived CDR1 and CDR2 are SGHDT and YYEEEE. CDR3 in amino acids: CASSSSPRREGNQPQHF. CDR3 nucleotides: TGTGCCAGCAGCTCCTCACCCAGACGGGAGGGCAATCAGCCCCAGCATTTT. Complete variable domain (other parts from reference TRBV5-6 and TRBJ1-5): DAGVTQSPTHLIKTRGQQVTLRCSPKSGHDTVSWYQQALGQGPQFIFQYYEEEERQRGNFPDRFSGHQFPNYSSELNVNALLLGDSALYLCASSSSPRREGNQPQHFGDGTRLSIL.

The rearrangement uses TRBV9 and TRBJ1-4; possible D gene TRBD1, 6 bases. Germline lookup yields CDR1 SGDLS and CDR2 YYNGEE. This CDR3 has 14 residues. The V end was cut by 4 bases, the J end by 4 bases, with 11 bases between. This chain's CDR3 is CASSQDSFNEKLFF. As DNA, the CDR3 is TGTGCCAGCAGCCAGGACAGTTTTAATGAAAAACTGTTTTTT.

This chain links TRBV10-3 with TRBJ1-6; a weak D match, TRBD1 (5 bases). CDR3 length: 13 residues. In germline, CDR1 is ENHRY, CDR2 SYGVKD. Trimming shortened V by 7 bases and J by 10 bases, and 14 bases separated the two germline ends. CDR3 residues: CAITDPGISPLHF. CDR3 DNA sequence: TGTGCCATCACTGATCCAGGGATCTCACCCCTCCACTTT.

This chain connects TRBV5-4 to TRBJ1-4; perhaps TRBD1 as D (6 bases). V lost 0 bases to trimming and J lost 12 bases, with 9 bases between them. The CDR3 sequence is 12 residues long. Germline CDR1 is SGHNT and CDR2 is YYREEE (reference sequence). The CDR3 DNA reads as TGTGCCAGCAGCTTGGATGAGGGGGAACTGTTTTTT. The encoded protein is CASSLDEGELFF.

The chain employs TRBV5-1 and TRBJ1-2; D not resolved. In germline, CDR1 is SGHRS, CDR2 YFSETQ. CDR3 length: 13 amino acids. V was cut by 4 bases and J by 8 bases, with 15 bases left in between. The CDR3 sequence is CASSPNGEWGYTF. Written as DNA, the CDR3 is TGCGCCAGCAGCCCCAATGGAGAGTGGGGCTACACCTTC. The whole variable domain, filled in from reference TRBV5-1 and TRBJ1-2, reads KAGVTQTPRYLIKTRGQQVTLSCSPISGHRSVSWYQQTPGQGLQFLFEYFSETQRNKGNFPGRFSGRQFSNSRSEMNVSTLELGDSALYLCASSPNGEWGYTFGSGTRLTVV.

This chain joins TRBV11-1 and TRBJ2-7; TRBD1 matches at 7 bases. Germline V CDR1 and CDR2: SGHAT, FQDESV (reference sequence). V lost 5 bases to trimming and J lost 3 bases; unmatched junction nucleotides: 7. The CDR3 has 14 amino acids. DNA for the CDR3: TGTGCCAGCAGCGCCAAATGGGACAGCTACGAGCAGTACTTC. Amino acids: CASSAKWDSYEQYF.

The chain has TRBV6-1 and TRBJ1-5; D not resolved. The V gene's germline CDR1 is MNHNS and CDR2 SASEGT. Trimming took 4 bases from V and 5 from J, leaving 9 bases between them. This CDR3 spans 13 amino acids. This CDR3 reads CASSAIDDQPQHF. In nucleotides, the CDR3 is TGTGCCAGCAGTGCAATCGACGATCAGCCCCAGCATTTT.